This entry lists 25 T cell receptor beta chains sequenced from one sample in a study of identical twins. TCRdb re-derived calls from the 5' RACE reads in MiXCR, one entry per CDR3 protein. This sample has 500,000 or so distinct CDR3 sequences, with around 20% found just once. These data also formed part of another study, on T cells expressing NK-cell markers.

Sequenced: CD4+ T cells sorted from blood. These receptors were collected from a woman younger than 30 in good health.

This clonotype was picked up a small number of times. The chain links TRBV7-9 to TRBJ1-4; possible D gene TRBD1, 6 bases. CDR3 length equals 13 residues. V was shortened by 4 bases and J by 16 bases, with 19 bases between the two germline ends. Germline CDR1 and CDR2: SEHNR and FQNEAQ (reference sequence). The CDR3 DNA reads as TGTGCCAGCAGCTCCGGACAGCTCTCTAACCCGTTTTTT. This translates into CASSSGQLSNPFF.

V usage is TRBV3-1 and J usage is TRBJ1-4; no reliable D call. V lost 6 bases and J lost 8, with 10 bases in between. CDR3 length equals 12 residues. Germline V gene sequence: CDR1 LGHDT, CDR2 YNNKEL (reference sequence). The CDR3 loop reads CASSPDREKLFF. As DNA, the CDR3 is TGTGCCAGCAGTCCTGACCGGGAAAAACTGTTTTTT.

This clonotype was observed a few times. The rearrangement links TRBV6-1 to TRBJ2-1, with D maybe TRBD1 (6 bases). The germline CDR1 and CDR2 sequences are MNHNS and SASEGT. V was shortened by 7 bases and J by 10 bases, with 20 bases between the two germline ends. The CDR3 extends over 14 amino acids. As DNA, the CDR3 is TGTGCCAGCAAGCAGAATACAGGGTTAGGCGAGCAGTTCTTC. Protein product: CASKQNTGLGEQFF.

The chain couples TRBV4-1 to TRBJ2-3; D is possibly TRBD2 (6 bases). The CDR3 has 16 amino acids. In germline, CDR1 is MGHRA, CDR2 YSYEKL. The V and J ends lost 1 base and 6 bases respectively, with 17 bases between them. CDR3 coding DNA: TGCGCCAGCAGCCAAGTTAGGCTAGTGGCGGGGGATACGCAGTATTTT. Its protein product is CASSQVRLVAGDTQYF.

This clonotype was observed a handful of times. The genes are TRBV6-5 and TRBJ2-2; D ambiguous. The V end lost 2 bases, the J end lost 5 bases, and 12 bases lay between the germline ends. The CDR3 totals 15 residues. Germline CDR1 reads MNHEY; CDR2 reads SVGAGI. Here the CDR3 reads CASSYRSPPTGELFF. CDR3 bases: TGTGCCAGCAGTTACCGTAGTCCACCAACCGGGGAGCTGTTTTTT.

The DNA for the CDR3 is TGCGCCAGCAGCTTGATATCGACAACCTACGAGCAGTACTTC. This sequence encodes CASSLISTTYEQYF. The V and J genes are TRBV5-1 and TRBJ2-7; D is ambiguous. V lost 1 base and J lost 2, with 10 bases in between. The CDR3 covers 14 residues. Germline-derived CDR1 and CDR2 are SGHRS and YFSETQ.

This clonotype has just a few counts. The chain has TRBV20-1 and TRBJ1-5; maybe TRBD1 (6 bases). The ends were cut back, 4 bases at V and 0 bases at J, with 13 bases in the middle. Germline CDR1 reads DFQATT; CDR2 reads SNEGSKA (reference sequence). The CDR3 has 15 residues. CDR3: CSATKHRDSNQPQHF. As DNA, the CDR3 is TGCAGTGCTACTAAACACAGGGATAGCAATCAGCCCCAGCATTTT.

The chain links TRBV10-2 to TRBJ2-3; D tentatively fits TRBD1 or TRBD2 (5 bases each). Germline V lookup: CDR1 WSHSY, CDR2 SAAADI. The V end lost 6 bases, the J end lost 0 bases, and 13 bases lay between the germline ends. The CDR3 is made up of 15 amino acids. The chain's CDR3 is CASRMGPTSTDTQYF. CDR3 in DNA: TGCGCCAGCAGAATGGGACCAACTAGCACAGATACGCAGTATTTT.

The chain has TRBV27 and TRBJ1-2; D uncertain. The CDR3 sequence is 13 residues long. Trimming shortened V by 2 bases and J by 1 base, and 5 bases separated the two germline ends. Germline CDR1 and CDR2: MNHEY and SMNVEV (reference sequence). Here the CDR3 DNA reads TGTGCCAGCAGTTTAACACTTAACTATGGCTACACCTTC. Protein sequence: CASSLTLNYGYTF.

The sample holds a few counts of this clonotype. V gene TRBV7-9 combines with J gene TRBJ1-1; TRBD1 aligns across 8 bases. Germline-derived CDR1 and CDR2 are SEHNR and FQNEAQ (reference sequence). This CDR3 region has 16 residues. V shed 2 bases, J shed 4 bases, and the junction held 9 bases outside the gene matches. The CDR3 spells CASSLWGRGPSTEAFF. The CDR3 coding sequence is TGTGCCAGCAGCTTATGGGGCAGGGGGCCATCCACTGAAGCTTTCTTT.

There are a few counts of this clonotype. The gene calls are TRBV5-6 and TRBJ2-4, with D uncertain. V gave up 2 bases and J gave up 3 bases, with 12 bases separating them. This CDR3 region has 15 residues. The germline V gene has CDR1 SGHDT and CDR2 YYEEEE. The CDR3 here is CASSFGFQNKNIQYF. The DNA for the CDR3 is TGTGCCAGCAGCTTTGGTTTCCAGAACAAAAACATTCAGTACTTC.

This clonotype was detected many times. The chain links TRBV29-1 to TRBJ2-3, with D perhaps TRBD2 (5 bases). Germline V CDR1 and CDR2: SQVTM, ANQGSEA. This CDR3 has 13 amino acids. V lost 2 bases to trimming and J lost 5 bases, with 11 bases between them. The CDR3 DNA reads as TGCAGCGTTGAACTAGCTCGGAGAGATACGCAGTATTTT. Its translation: CSVELARRDTQYF.

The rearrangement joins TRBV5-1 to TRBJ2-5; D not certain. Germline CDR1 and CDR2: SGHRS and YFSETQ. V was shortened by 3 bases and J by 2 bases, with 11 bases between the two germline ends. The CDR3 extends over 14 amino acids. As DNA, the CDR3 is TGCGCCAGCAGCTACAGACCCCGGCAAGAGACCCAGTACTTC. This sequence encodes CASSYRPRQETQYF.

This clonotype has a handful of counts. The CDR3 loop reads CSVSTLSTDTQYF. The CDR3 DNA is TGCAGTGTCTCGACACTAAGCACAGATACGCAGTATTTT. J is TRBJ2-3 and V is TRBV20-1, with no clear D. Germline V gene sequence: CDR1 DFQATT, CDR2 SNEGSKA (reference sequence). The ends were cut back, 7 bases at V and 0 bases at J, with 11 bases in the middle. The CDR3 runs 13 residues.

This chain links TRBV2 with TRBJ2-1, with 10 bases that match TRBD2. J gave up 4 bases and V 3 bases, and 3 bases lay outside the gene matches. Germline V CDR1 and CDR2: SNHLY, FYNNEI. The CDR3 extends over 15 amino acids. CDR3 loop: CASSDSGGGYNEQFF. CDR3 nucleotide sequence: TGTGCCAGCAGTGACAGCGGGGGGGGTTACAATGAGCAGTTCTTC.

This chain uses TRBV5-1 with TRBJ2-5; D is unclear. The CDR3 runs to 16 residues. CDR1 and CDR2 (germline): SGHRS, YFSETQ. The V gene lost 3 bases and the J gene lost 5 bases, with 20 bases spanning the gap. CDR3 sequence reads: CASSYPLAGRVETQYF. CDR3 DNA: TGCGCCAGCAGCTACCCCCTGGCCGGCCGAGTCGAGACCCAGTACTTC.

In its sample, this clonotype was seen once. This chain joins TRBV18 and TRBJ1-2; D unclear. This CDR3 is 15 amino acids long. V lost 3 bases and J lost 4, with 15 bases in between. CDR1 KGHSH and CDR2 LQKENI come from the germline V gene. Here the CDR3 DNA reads TGTGCCAGCTCACCGAGCGGGGAATCGGTCTATGGCTACACCTTC. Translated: CASSPSGESVYGYTF.

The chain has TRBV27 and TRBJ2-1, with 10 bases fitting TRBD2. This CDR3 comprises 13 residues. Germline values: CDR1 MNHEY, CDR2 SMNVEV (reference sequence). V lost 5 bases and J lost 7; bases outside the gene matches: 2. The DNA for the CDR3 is TGTGCCAGCAGTCAGCGGGAGGGAAATGAGCAGTTCTTC. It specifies CASSQREGNEQFF.

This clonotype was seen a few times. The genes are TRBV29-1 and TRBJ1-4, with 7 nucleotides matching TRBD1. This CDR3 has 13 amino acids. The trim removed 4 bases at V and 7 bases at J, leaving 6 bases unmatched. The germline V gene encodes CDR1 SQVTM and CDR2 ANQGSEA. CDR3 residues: CSVGDRGGEKLFF. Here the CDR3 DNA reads TGCAGCGTTGGGGACAGAGGTGGTGAAAAACTGTTTTTT.

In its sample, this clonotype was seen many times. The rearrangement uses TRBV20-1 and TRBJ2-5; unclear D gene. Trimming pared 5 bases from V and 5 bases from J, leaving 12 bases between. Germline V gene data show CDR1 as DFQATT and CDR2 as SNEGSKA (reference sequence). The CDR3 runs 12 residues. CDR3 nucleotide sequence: TGCAGTGCTGGCCCCGTCATCGAGACCCAGTACTTC. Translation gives CSAGPVIETQYF.

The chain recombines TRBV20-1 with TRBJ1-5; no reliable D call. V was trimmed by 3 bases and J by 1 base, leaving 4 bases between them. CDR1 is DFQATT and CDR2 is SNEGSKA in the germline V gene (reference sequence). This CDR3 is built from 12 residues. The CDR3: CSASESNQPQHF. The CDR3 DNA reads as TGCAGTGCTAGCGAGAGCAATCAGCCCCAGCATTTT.

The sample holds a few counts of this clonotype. CDR3 sequence (DNA): TGTGCTAGTGGTTTGGTACTCGACGGGAGGGTGAGCACAGATACGCAGTATTTT. This gives the protein CASGLVLDGRVSTDTQYF. The rearrangement joins TRBV12-5 to TRBJ2-3; 8 nucleotides line up with TRBD2. Looked up from germline, CDR1 is LGHNT and CDR2 is FRNRAP. The V and J ends lost 0 bases and 0 bases, in that order; junction bases with no gene match: 8. The CDR3 is made up of 18 amino acids.

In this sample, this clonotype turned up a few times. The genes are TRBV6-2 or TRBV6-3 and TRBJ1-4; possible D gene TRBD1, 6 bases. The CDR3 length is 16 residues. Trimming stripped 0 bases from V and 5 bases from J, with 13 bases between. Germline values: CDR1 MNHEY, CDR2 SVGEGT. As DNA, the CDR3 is TGTGCCAGCAGTTACTCCAGGACAGACTTGAATGAAAAACTGTTTTTT. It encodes CASSYSRTDLNEKLFF.

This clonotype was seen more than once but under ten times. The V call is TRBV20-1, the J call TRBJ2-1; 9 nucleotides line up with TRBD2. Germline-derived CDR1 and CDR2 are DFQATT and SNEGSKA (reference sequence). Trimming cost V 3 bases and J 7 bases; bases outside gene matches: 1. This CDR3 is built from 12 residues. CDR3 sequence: CSARGLANEQFF. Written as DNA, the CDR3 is TGCAGTGCTAGGGGACTAGCTAATGAGCAGTTCTTC.

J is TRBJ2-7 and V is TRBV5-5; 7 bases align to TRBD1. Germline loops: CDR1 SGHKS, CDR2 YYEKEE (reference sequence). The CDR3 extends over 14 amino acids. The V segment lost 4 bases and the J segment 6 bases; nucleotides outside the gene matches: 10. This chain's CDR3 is CASSGGQFGSEQYF. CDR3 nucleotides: TGTGCCAGCAGCGGGGGACAGTTCGGTTCCGAGCAGTACTTC.